This T cell receptor beta chain was sequenced for a study of OX40 agonist ivuxolimab in advanced cancers. Repertoires were generated with immunoSEQ multiplex PCR, while TCRdb's copy carries only in-frame clones and drops some. This sample has 50,000 to 75,000 clones; approximately 84% occur once, and the top ten carry about 9.1%. Study outcomes and limitations: No determination was made of the antigen specificity of the expanded peripheral T cells. The CD4+ and CD8+ T cells in the blood had expanded clonally by week 6 at 0.1 to 3.0 mg/kg. Average numbers of expanded clones were greater in CD8+ T cells than in CD4+.

The V gene end was trimmed by 5 bases and the J gene end by 4 bases; junction bases not matched to a gene: 4. This CDR3 contains 13 residues. CDR1 is SGHTA, CDR2 FQGTGA, per germline. In regard to this clone: No antigen is known for it.

The sequence was collected from an adult with an advanced solid tumor such as melanoma, head and neck, liver or kidney cancer. The V gene is TRBV7-3, the J gene TRBJ2-5; TRBD1 agrees at 7 bases. The sequencing used CD4+ or CD8+ T cells sorted from blood, collected in a trial of the OX40 agonist ivuxolimab. The CDR3 nucleotides read TGTGCCAGCAGCCCTGGGACAGCAGAGACCCAGTACTTC. Protein: CASSPGTAETQYF.